This T cell receptor beta chain was identified in a study of spatial heterogeneity in lung cancer. Points from the study as a whole: Counts that tracked tumor mutation counts were those of expanded intratumoral alpha and beta TCRs.

V dropped 5 bases and J dropped 0; count of bases not matched to a gene: 11. Germline-derived CDR1 and CDR2 are SGHVS and FQNEAQ. This CDR3 contains 18 residues. TCRdb reprocessed the 5' RACE reads via MiXCR and lists one record per CDR3 protein. Of fewer than 950 distinct CDR3 sequences in the sample, approximately 15% were seen once. Regarding time point: sample taken at primary tumor resection. Whole RNA, which was extracted from tumor, nontumor lung tissue or frozen PBMC, was sequenced without any cell sorting. This clonotype is termed large. Its target is unknown. The source of this sequence is a female donor with early-stage non-small cell lung cancer. This material consisted of lung tumor tissue, taken at surgery. The J gene is TRBJ1-4, the V gene TRBV7-8, with TRBD1 identical over 8 bases. CDR3 nucleotide sequence: TGTGCCAGCAGCCCTCGGACAGGGACGAAGACAACTAATGAAAAACTGTTTTTT. It encodes CASSPRTGTKTTNEKLFF.